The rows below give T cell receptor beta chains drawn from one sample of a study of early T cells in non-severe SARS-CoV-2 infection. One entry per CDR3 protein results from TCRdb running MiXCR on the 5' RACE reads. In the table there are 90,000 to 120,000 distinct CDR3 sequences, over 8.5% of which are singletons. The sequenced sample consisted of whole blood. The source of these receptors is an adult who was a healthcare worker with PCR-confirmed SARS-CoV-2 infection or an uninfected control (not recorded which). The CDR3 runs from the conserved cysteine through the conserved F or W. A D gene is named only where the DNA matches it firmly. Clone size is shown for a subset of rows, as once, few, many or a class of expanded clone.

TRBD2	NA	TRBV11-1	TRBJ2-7	TGTGCCAGCAGCTTCCGGACTAGCGGGAACTACGAGCAGTACTTC	CASSFRTSGNYEQYF
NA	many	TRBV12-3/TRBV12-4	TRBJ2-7	TGTGCCAGCAGCCCACGGACTACCCGTACCGCCTACGAGCAGTACTTC	CASSPRTTRTAYEQYF
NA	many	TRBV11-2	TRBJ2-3	TGTGCCAGCAGCTTAGGCGGGAACACAGATACGCAGTATTTT	CASSLGGNTDTQYF
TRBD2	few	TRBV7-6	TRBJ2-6	TGTGCCAGCAGCTTGGCGGGGGGACTTGGGGCCAACGTCCTGACTTTC	CASSLAGGLGANVLTF
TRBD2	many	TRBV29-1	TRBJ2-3	TGCAGCGTTGGATTTTGGGAATTAGACACCTACCTTCTAGCGGGACCAAACACAGATACGCAGTATTTT	CSVGFWELDTYLLAGPNTDTQYF
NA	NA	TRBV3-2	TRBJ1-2	TGTGCCAGCAGCCGATACAGGGGAGGTCGCGGCTACACCTTC	CASSRYRGGRGYTF
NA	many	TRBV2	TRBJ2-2	TGTGCCAGCAGTCCCAGAGCGGCCTTAACCGGGGAGCTGTTTTTT	CASSPRAALTGELFF
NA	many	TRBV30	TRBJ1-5	TGTGCCTGGAGGGGCCCGGGGGGCAATCAGCCCCAGCATTTT	CAWRGPGGNQPQHF
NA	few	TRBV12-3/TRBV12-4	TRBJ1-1	TGTGCCAGCAGTTTAGGGCACCTTATGAACACTGAAGCTTTCTTT	CASSLGHLMNTEAFF
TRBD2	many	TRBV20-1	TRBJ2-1	TGCAGTGCTAGAAGAGGACTAGCGGGAGTGGATGAGCAGTTCTTC	CSARRGLAGVDEQFF
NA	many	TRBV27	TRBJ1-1	TGTGCCAGCAGTTTTTGGGCATCGAACACTGAAGCTTTCTTT	CASSFWASNTEAFF
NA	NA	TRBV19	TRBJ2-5	TGTGCCAGTAGCCGGGGATTTCAAGAGACCCAGTACTTC	CASSRGFQETQYF
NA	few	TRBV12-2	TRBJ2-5	TGTGCAAGTCGCTTAGTTAGGCTAGCGGGAGAAGAGACCCAGTACTTC	CASRLVRLAGEETQYF
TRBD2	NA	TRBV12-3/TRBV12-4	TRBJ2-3	TGTGCCAGCAGTTGGGCGGGAGCGTTGTCAGATACGCAGTATTTT	CASSWAGALSDTQYF
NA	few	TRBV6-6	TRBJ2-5	TGTGCCATTCGACAGCGACGATCAAAAGAGACCCAGTACTTC	CAIRQRRSKETQYF
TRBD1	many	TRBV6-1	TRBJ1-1	TGTGCCAGCAGTGTCCACAGGGGCCAGAGGATGAACACTGAAGCTTTCTTT	CASSVHRGQRMNTEAFF
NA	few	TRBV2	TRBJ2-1	TGTGCCAGCAGTGAAGCCCACTTGAATGAGCAGTTCTTC	CASSEAHLNEQFF
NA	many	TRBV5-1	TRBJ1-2	TGCGCCAGCCAGCCGGACAGCTCCAGGGGCTACACCTTC	CASQPDSSRGYTF
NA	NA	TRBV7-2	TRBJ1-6	TGTGCCAGCAGCTCCGGGGACGGCCCCGGCTATAATTCACCCCTCCACTTT	CASSSGDGPGYNSPLHF